These 10 T cell receptor beta chains were sequenced from one sample in a study of blood T cell repertoires in COVID-19. Generated by immunoSEQ multiplex PCR, the TCRdb table keeps only in-frame clones and is missing some. The sample lists 250,000 or so clones, approximately 88% seen once, with roughly 6.8% in the top ten. The sample comprised peripheral blood. The receptor source for this set is a woman aged 25 to 39 with COVID-19, enrolled during active disease.

The chain carries TRBV19 and TRBJ2-6; D is perhaps TRBD1 (6 bases). Germline V gene lookup returns CDR1 LNHDA and CDR2 SQIVND (reference sequence). V dropped 1 base and J dropped 1 base, with 8 bases sitting between them. The CDR3 runs 16 residues. This CDR3 is CASSIGGRSGANVLTF. The CDR3 bases are TGTGCCAGTAGTATAGGGGGGCGATCTGGGGCCAACGTCCTGACTTTC. The whole variable domain, filled in from reference TRBV19 and TRBJ2-6, reads DGGITQSPKYLFRKEGQNVTLSCEQNLNHDAMYWYRQDPGQGLRLIYYSQIVNDFQKGDIAEGYSVSREKKESFPLTVTSAQKNPTAFYLCASSIGGRSGANVLTFGAGSRLTVL.

V is TRBV7-9 and J is TRBJ2-2; 7 bases are a match to TRBD1. The J segment lost 1 base and the V segment lost 6 bases, leaving 8 bases of the junction unmatched. CDR1 is SEHNR, CDR2 FQNEAQ, per germline (reference sequence). This CDR3 is built from 16 residues. Here the CDR3 reads CASRYGGTENTGELFF. The CDR3 coding sequence is TGTGCCAGCAGATACGGTGGGACAGAGAACACCGGGGAGCTGTTTTTT.

This clone was picked up a small number of times. This chain uses TRBV6-2 or TRBV6-3 with TRBJ2-1; D is unresolved. Germline assignment: CDR1 MNHEY and CDR2 SVGEGT. The CDR3 runs 11 residues. With 4 bases removed from V and 10 bases from J, the gap between germline ends came to 8 bases. CDR3 region: CASSSRIEQFF. CDR3 sequence (DNA): TGTGCCAGCAGTTCCAGAATAGAGCAGTTCTTC.

The rearrangement joins TRBV6-4 to TRBJ1-2, with 11 nucleotides matching TRBD1. Germline V gene data show CDR1 as MRHNA and CDR2 as SNTAGT. The CDR3 runs to 13 residues. The V and J ends lost 6 bases and 13 bases, in that order; junction bases with no gene match: 10. For the CDR3, the DNA is TGTGCCAGCAGGGATAGTGGACAGGGGGCGGTCACCTTC. It is translated as CASRDSGQGAVTF.

The chain couples TRBV19 to TRBJ1-2; the match to TRBD1 covers 7 bases. The CDR3 totals 15 residues. V shed 8 bases and J 4 bases; nucleotides not matched to a gene: 13. CDR1 and CDR2 from the germline V gene are LNHDA and SQIVND (reference sequence). In DNA, the CDR3 is TGTGCCAGTTCTCTTCGACAGGGCTGGGGCTATGGCTACACCTTC. Translated: CASSLRQGWGYGYTF.

V gene TRBV18 combines with J gene TRBJ2-7; 9 bases agree with TRBD2. Germline V gene lookup returns CDR1 KGHSH and CDR2 LQKENI. V gave up 6 bases and J gave up 0 bases; unmatched junction bases: 9. CDR3 length: 16 amino acids. The CDR3 DNA reads as TGTGCCAGCTCTTCAGACGCTAGCGGGAACTCCTACGAGCAGTACGTC. This gives the protein CASSSDASGNSYEQYV.

To note about this clone: No conserved phenylalanine or tryptophan ends this CDR3, so it is likely a read error. The DNA is omitted, as the CDR3 cannot be located on it reliably, and the CDR3 follows TCRdb's listing. The genes are TRBV9 and TRBJ2-3; no check of the table's D call, TRBD1, against the DNA was made. The germline V gene has CDR1 SGDLS and CDR2 YYNGEE. Including both end residues, the CDR3 is 10 amino acids long. The CDR3 is CASSPKGAGK.

This clone was observed a few times. The V call is TRBV10-3, the J call TRBJ2-6; tentative D call: TRBD1 (6 bases). The CDR3 has 15 amino acids. Germline values: CDR1 ENHRY, CDR2 SYGVKD. V gave up 10 bases and J gave up 2 bases, with 15 bases separating them. As DNA, the CDR3 is TGTGCCACCACTGGGGGCCCTCCTGGGGCCAACGTCCTGACTTTC. Translated, it gives CATTGGPPGANVLTF.

The CDR3 loop is CASSFNADTQYF. The DNA for the CDR3 is TGTGCCAGCAGCTTCAATGCAGATACGCAGTATTTT. V is TRBV5-4 and J is TRBJ2-3; D remains unclear. The germline gives CDR1 SGHNT, CDR2 YYREEE (reference sequence). V was shortened by 2 bases and J by 4 bases, with 5 bases between the two germline ends. CDR3 length equals 12 residues.

The chain joins TRBV6-2 or TRBV6-3 to TRBJ1-2; unclear D gene. Germline assignment: CDR1 MNHEY and CDR2 SVGEGT. V lost 0 bases to trimming and J lost 5 bases, with 7 bases between them. CDR3 length: 13 residues. The CDR3 bases are TGTGCCAGCAGTTACTCGACGGGTTATGGCTACACCTTC. Encoded protein: CASSYSTGYGYTF.